The entry that follows covers one T cell receptor (beta chain) sequence. The data belong to a study of somatic mutations in cytotoxic T cells in rheumatoid arthritis. Whole-study context: Using a FACSAria II or Sony SH800, a portion of the V beta antibody-stained T-cell populations were flow-sorted at nearly 100% purity, and among those populations were V beta1+ cells that were then sequenced for TCRB.

Generated by immunoSEQ multiplex PCR, the TCRdb table keeps only in-frame clones and is missing some. This table holds approximately 30,000 clones, roughly four fifths found once. CD4+ cells and CD8+ cells were each obtained through positive magnetic bead selection, and their purity was assessed by flow cytometry. The CDR3 loop spans 13 amino acids. CDR1 SGHNT and CDR2 YYREEE come from the germline V gene (reference sequence). The ends lost 10 bases at V and 3 bases at J; junction bases unmatched: 4. Sequencing input: CD8+ T cells sorted from blood. The chain uses TRBV5-4 and TRBJ2-1; 10 positions match TRBD2. The clonotype comes from an adult with rheumatoid arthritis. The CDR3 nucleotides are TGTGCCTTCTTAGCGGGGGGCTACAATGAGCAGTTCTTC. Protein sequence: CAFLAGGYNEQFF.